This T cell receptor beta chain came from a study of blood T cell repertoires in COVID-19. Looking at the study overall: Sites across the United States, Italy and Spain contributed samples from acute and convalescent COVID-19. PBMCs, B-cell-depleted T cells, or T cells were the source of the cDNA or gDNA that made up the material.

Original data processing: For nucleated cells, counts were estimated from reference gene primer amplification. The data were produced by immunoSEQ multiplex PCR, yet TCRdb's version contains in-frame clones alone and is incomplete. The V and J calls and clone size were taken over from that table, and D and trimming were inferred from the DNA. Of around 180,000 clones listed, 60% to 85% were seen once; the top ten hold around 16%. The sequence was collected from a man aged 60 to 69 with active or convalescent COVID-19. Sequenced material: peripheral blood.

The CDR3 DNA is TGTGCCAGCAGCTCAACTAGCGGGAGGGGGGAGCAGTTCTTC. It specifies CASSSTSGRGEQFF. V is TRBV5-6 and J is TRBJ2-1; 13 bases map to TRBD2. Germline V gene data show CDR1 as SGHDT and CDR2 as YYEEEE. Unmatched junction bases numbered 4, after V lost 3 bases and J lost 10 bases. The CDR3 consists of 14 residues.